A single TCR beta chain is shown here with its context. Antigen unknown. This sample was included in a study of monozygotic twins with cystic fibrosis. Study-level information: Libraries were built from 2.5 to 3.5 micrograms of fragmented DNA using about 14 PCR cycles.

Trimming left V 4 bases short and J 2 bases short, with 9 bases between. CDR3 size: 14 residues. Germline V gene data show CDR1 as ENHRY and CDR2 as SYGVKD. Study conclusions and caveats: In 13 of 16 pairs, V gene usage was closest to the co-twin's. Low clonality (median around 0.009) suggested a mostly naive repertoire. No link emerged between shared CDR3 counts and age, concordance or severity.

Clones were read by immunoSEQ multiplex PCR, and TCRdb kept only the in-frame ones, dropping some. This repertoire shows roughly 28,000 clones, approximately 86% found once; its top ten account for 0.88%. The sample comprised blood. This chain uses TRBV10-3 with TRBJ1-3, with D possibly matching TRBD1 (6 bases). The receptor's source is a girl aged 2 to 10 with cystic fibrosis. The CDR3 nucleotides read TGTGCCATCAGTGGCAGGGACACTGGAAACACCATATATTTT. Translation: CAISGRDTGNTIYF.